These T cell receptor beta chains were read from a single sample in a study of T-cell reconstitution after alpha-beta-depleted transplantation in children. One entry per CDR3 protein, called by TCRdb with MiXCR from the PCR reads. The table includes 250,000 to 300,000 distinct CDR3 sequences, around 10% detected once. This specimen consisted of PBMCs, obtained before TCRalphabeta/CD19-depleted stem cell transplant. Receptors originate from a boy in the first two years of life with acute myeloid leukemia, due to receive a stem cell transplant. The CDR3 runs from the conserved cysteine through the conserved F or W. The order of the fields is D gene, J gene, clone size, V gene, CDR3 DNA, CDR3 protein. The D gene is left open where the match is weak. Clone size is stated in some rows and not others, as once, few, many or a class when expanded.

>-|TRBJ2-5|-|TRBV5-8
TGTGCCAGCAGCTTGCGGCTAGCCTCCTACGAAGAGACCCAGTACTTC
CASSLRLASYEETQYF
>TRBD2|TRBJ2-1|many|TRBV20-1
TGCAGTGCTCCCTTGGGACTAGCGGGGCCTATCTACAATGAGCAGTTCTTC
CSAPLGLAGPIYNEQFF
>TRBD1|TRBJ1-5|many|TRBV7-2
TGTGCCAGCAGCTTAAGACAGGGACGCAATCAGCCCCAGCATTTT
CASSLRQGRNQPQHF
>-|TRBJ2-7|many|TRBV4-3
TGCGCCAGCAGCCTCGGGACCTGGAGCTCCTACGAGCAGTACTTC
CASSLGTWSSYEQYF
>-|TRBJ2-7|many|TRBV29-1
TGCAGCGTCGTAGTGACAGCCGATACCTACGAGCAGTACTTC
CSVVVTADTYEQYF
>TRBD2|TRBJ2-2|-|TRBV5-1
TGCGCCAGCAGCCCTAGACTAGCGGGGCAGAACACCGGGGAGCTGTTTTTT
CASSPRLAGQNTGELFF
>TRBD2|TRBJ2-7|many|TRBV12-3/TRBV12-4
TGTGCCAGCAGTGCAGCGGGGGGTGGCGAGCAGTACTTC
CASSAAGGGEQYF
>-|TRBJ2-1|-|TRBV7-2
TGTGCCAGCGGACCCTCTCGCAATGAGCAGTTCTTC
CASGPSRNEQFF
>-|TRBJ2-1|-|TRBV14
TGTGCCAGCAGCCAGTTTCTATTGGATGAGCAGTTCTTC
CASSQFLLDEQFF
>TRBD2|TRBJ2-3|-|TRBV12-3/TRBV12-4
TGTGCCAGCACCTGGCAGCGGGGGGGCACAGATACGCAGTATTTT
CASTWQRGGTDTQYF
>TRBD2|TRBJ2-1|few|TRBV6-1
TGTGCCAGCAGCCTCGGACTAGCGGGACCCGATGAGCAGTTCTTC
CASSLGLAGPDEQFF
>TRBD1|TRBJ2-7|many|TRBV5-1
TGCGCCAGCAGCTGGACCAGGGGGCGAGAGTACGAGCAGTACTTC
CASSWTRGREYEQYF
>-|TRBJ1-4|many|TRBV2
TGTGCCAGCCATGTCACAAAGACTAATGAAAAACTGTTTTTT
CASHVTKTNEKLFF
>TRBD2|TRBJ2-3|many|TRBV5-1
TGCGCCAGCAGCTGGGGACTAGCGGATACGCAGTATTTT
CASSWGLADTQYF
>-|TRBJ2-7|many|TRBV29-1
TGCAGCGTTGTTCTGGGGATTTACGAGCAGTACTTC
CSVVLGIYEQYF
>TRBD1|TRBJ2-7|many|TRBV28
TGTGCCAGCAGAACCGGACAGGGCGTCCAGAACGAGCAGTACTTC
CASRTGQGVQNEQYF
>TRBD2|TRBJ2-7|many|TRBV7-9
TGTGCCAGCAGCTCCCTCGGAGCGGGAGGGTACGAGCAGTACTTC
CASSSLGAGGYEQYF
>-|TRBJ1-5|few|TRBV27
TGTGCCAGCACCGAGACGGCATATAGCAATCAGCCCCAGCATTTT
CASTETAYSNQPQHF
>-|TRBJ1-2|-|TRBV5-2
TGTGCCATGGGCCCCCGCCGACAGGAGAACTATGGCTACACCTTC
CAMGPRRQENYGYTF
>TRBD1|TRBJ2-7|few|TRBV7-2
TGTGCCAGCAGCGCTACGGGACAGAGCTCCTACGAGCAGTACTTC
CASSATGQSSYEQYF
>TRBD2|TRBJ2-5|few|TRBV5-1
TGCGCCAGCAGCTTTTCAGCGGGGGGACAGGAGACCCAGTACTTC
CASSFSAGGQETQYF
>-|TRBJ2-2|many|TRBV5-7
TGTGCCAGCAGCTTGTTCAGCGGGCGCGCGAACACCGGGGAGCTGTTTTTT
CASSLFSGRANTGELFF
>TRBD1|TRBJ2-2|many|TRBV29-1
TGCAGCGTTGGCCCGGACAGGGCCGGGACCGGGGAGCTGTTTTTT
CSVGPDRAGTGELFF
>-|TRBJ1-5|many|TRBV6-5
TGTGCCAGCAGTTACGATGGAGGGACTAGCAATCAGCCCCAGCATTTT
CASSYDGGTSNQPQHF
>-|TRBJ2-7|many|TRBV12-3/TRBV12-4
TGTGCCAGCAGTTTAAAACGCGAGCAGTACTTC
CASSLKREQYF
>-|TRBJ1-5|-|TRBV2
TGTGCCAGCAGTGTCACAAAGGGGAATCAGCCCCAGCATTTT
CASSVTKGNQPQHF
>-|TRBJ1-1|many|TRBV5-1
TGCGCCAGCAGCTTTTTGTCGAATTCTATGAACACTGAAGCTTTCTTT
CASSFLSNSMNTEAFF
>TRBD2|TRBJ2-1|few|TRBV15
TGTGCCACCAGCAGAGAAGCGGGGGGGACAAATGAGCAGTTCTTC
CATSREAGGTNEQFF